This T cell receptor (beta chain) was sequenced in a study of beta chain features in type 1 diabetes. Study in general: Summed over all samples, the examined sorted cells came to fewer than 120,000,000.

As every portion of the isolated RNA was reverse transcribed, the sequencing read expressed TCRB transcripts. Sequenced by immunoSEQ multiplex PCR; TCRdb stores in-frame clones only, minus some. This sample has more than 350,000 clones, with 11% found just once. Staining for CD45RO/CCR7/CD25/CD127/CD95/CD27 allowed sorting of CD4+ naive, central memory, regulatory and stem cell-like memory cells. V shed 5 bases and J shed 12 bases, with 16 bases lying between them. CDR1 is SGHAT, CDR2 FQNNGV, per germline. This CDR3 spans 12 amino acids. As regards this clone: The antigen remains unidentified.

General study results and limits: Patients' naive, central memory and Treg TCRB repertoires seemed closer to one another than those of healthy donors.

The source is a woman aged 18-29 years in good health. The gene calls are TRBV11-2 and TRBJ1-2; weak D call: TRBD1 (6 bases). The sequencing sample was made of naive CD4+ T cells from blood. The CDR3 region is CASSRDTLRDTF. CDR3 nucleotide sequence: TGTGCCAGCAGCAGGGACACCCTCCGCGACACCTTC. The complete variable domain, with remaining parts taken from reference TRBV11-2 and TRBJ1-2, reads EAGVAQSPRYKIIEKRQSVAFWCNPISGHATLYWYQQILGQGPKLLIQFQNNGVVDDSQLPKDRFSAERLKGVDSTLKIQPAKLEDSAVYLCASSRDTLRDTFGSGTRLTVV.